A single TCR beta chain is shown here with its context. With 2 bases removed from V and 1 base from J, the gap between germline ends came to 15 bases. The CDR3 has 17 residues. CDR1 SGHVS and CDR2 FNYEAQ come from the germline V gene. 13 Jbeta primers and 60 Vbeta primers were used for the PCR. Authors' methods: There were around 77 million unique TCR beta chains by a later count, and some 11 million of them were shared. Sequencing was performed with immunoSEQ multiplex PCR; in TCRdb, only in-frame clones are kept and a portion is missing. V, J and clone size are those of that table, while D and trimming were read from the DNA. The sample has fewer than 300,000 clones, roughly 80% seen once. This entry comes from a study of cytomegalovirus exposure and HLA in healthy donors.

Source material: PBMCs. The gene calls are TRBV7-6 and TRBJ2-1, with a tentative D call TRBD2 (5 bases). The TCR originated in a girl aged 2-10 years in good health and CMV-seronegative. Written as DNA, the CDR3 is TGTGCCAGCAGCTTATTGCTAGCAGAGGCTTCCTACAATGAGCAGTTCTTC. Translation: CASSLLLAEASYNEQFF.